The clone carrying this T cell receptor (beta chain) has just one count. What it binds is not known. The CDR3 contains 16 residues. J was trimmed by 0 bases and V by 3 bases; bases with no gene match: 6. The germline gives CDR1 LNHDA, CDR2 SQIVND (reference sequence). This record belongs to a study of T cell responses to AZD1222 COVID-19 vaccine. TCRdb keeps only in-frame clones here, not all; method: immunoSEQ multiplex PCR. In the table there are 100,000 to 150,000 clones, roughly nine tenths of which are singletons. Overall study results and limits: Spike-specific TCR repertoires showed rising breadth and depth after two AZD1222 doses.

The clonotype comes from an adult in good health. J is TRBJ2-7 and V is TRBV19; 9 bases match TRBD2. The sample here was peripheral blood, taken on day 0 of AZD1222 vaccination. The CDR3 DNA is TGTGCCAGTAGTATGAAAACTAGCGGGCCCTCCTACGAGCAGTACTTC. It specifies CASSMKTSGPSYEQYF.